These T cell receptor beta chains were read from a single sample in a study of blood T cell repertoires in COVID-19. Data came from immunoSEQ multiplex PCR; TCRdb stores just in-frame clones and leaves some out. The sample holds some 120,000 clones, roughly nine tenths seen once. Source material: peripheral blood. These receptors were taken from a man aged 50 to 59 with active COVID-19. CDR3s include the opening cysteine and the closing phenylalanine or tryptophan. The order of the fields is V gene, clone size, J gene, D gene, CDR3 DNA, CDR3 protein. A D gene is named only where the DNA matches it firmly. Only part of the rows carry a size: once, few, many, or a class if the clone is expanded.

V gene: TRBV7-9; clone size: -; J gene: TRBJ2-3; D gene: -; CDR3 DNA: TGTGCCAGCAGCTTATCAATGGCTACAGATACGCAGTATTTT; CDR3 protein: CASSLSMATDTQYF
V gene: TRBV18; clone size: once; J gene: TRBJ2-2; D gene: -; CDR3 DNA: TGTGCCAGCTCACCGGACATTTCCACCGGGGAGCTGTTTTTT; CDR3 protein: CASSPDISTGELFF
V gene: TRBV9; clone size: -; J gene: TRBJ1-1; D gene: -; CDR3 DNA: TGTGCCAGCAGCGCAACAGGGACACCGAACACTGAAGCTTTCTTT; CDR3 protein: CASSATGTPNTEAFF
V gene: TRBV5-1; clone size: -; J gene: TRBJ2-1; D gene: TRBD2; CDR3 DNA: TGCGCCAGCGGATCTTTACTAGCGGGAGTCAACAATGAGCAGTTCTTC; CDR3 protein: CASGSLLAGVNNEQFF
V gene: TRBV11-3; clone size: -; J gene: TRBJ2-3; D gene: -; CDR3 DNA: TGTGCCAGCAGCTTAGAGAAGCGGAGCACAGATACGCAGTATTTT; CDR3 protein: CASSLEKRSTDTQYF
V gene: TRBV7-2; clone size: -; J gene: TRBJ1-1; D gene: -; CDR3 DNA: TGTGCCAGCAGCTTAGGGGCAGTTGGGCTTAAGGAAGCTTTCTTT; CDR3 protein: CASSLGAVGLKEAFF
V gene: TRBV27; clone size: -; J gene: TRBJ1-2; D gene: -; CDR3 DNA: TGTGCCAGCAGTTGGGTCAGGGGAAATGGCTACACCTTC; CDR3 protein: CASSWVRGNGYTF
V gene: TRBV7-2; clone size: -; J gene: TRBJ2-1; D gene: -; CDR3 DNA: TGTGCCAGCAGCCCATATGGCGGGTACAATGAGCAGTTCTTC; CDR3 protein: CASSPYGGYNEQFF
V gene: TRBV2; clone size: -; J gene: TRBJ2-3; D gene: -; CDR3 DNA: TGTGCCAGCAGACTACAGGCCCTTAGCACAGATACGCAGTATTTT; CDR3 protein: CASRLQALSTDTQYF
V gene: TRBV12-5; clone size: -; J gene: TRBJ2-3; D gene: TRBD2; CDR3 DNA: TGTGCTAGCCTACTAGCGGGGGGGTCGGGCACAGATACGCAGTATTTT; CDR3 protein: CASLLAGGSGTDTQYF
V gene: TRBV5-4; clone size: -; J gene: TRBJ2-1; D gene: -; CDR3 DNA: TGTGCCAGCAGCTTTTCTAGTCTGATCAATGAGCAGTTCTTC; CDR3 protein: CASSFSSLINEQFF
V gene: TRBV18; clone size: -; J gene: TRBJ1-6; D gene: -; CDR3 DNA: TGTGCCAGCTCACGGACACCCGAAGAGTCACCCCTCCACTTT; CDR3 protein: CASSRTPEESPLHF
V gene: TRBV6-5; clone size: -; J gene: TRBJ1-2; D gene: TRBD1; CDR3 DNA: TGTGCCAGCAGTCCCCGGGACAGGGGAGGCTACACCTTC; CDR3 protein: CASSPRDRGGYTF
V gene: TRBV19; clone size: once; J gene: TRBJ2-3; D gene: -; CDR3 DNA: TGTGCCAGTAGTCGTTCGCGGGGTTGGGGAGATACGCAGTATTTT; CDR3 protein: CASSRSRGWGDTQYF
V gene: TRBV2; clone size: -; J gene: TRBJ2-7; D gene: -; CDR3 DNA: TGTGCCAGCAGCTCGGCAACGGGACACCGTACCTACGAGCAGTACTTC; CDR3 protein: CASSSATGHRTYEQYF
V gene: TRBV5-5; clone size: -; J gene: TRBJ1-6; D gene: TRBD1; CDR3 DNA: TGTGCCAGCAGTATCACCCCCGACAGGGTGCGTTCACCCCTCCACTTT; CDR3 protein: CASSITPDRVRSPLHF
V gene: TRBV4-2; clone size: -; J gene: TRBJ2-4; D gene: -; CDR3 DNA: TGTGCCAGCAGCCAAGATATTCTGGGGCAGGCTAAAAACATTCAGTACTTC; CDR3 protein: CASSQDILGQAKNIQYF
V gene: TRBV7-3; clone size: -; J gene: TRBJ1-6; D gene: -; CDR3 DNA: TGTGCCAGCAGCTTAAATAATGATTCACCCCTCCACTTT; CDR3 protein: CASSLNNDSPLHF
V gene: TRBV11-2; clone size: once; J gene: TRBJ1-1; D gene: -; CDR3 DNA: TGTGCCAGCAGCTTAGGAAGGGGGTGGGACACTGAAGCTTTCTTT; CDR3 protein: CASSLGRGWDTEAFF
V gene: TRBV15; clone size: -; J gene: TRBJ2-1; D gene: -; CDR3 DNA: TGTGCCACCAGCTGGCCTCGGGGGGCAGGCAATGAGCAGTTCTTC; CDR3 protein: CATSWPRGAGNEQFF
V gene: TRBV5-1; clone size: -; J gene: TRBJ1-4; D gene: TRBD1; CDR3 DNA: TGCGCCAGCAGCGACAGGGGGGAGGATGAAAAACTGTTTTTT; CDR3 protein: CASSDRGEDEKLFF
V gene: TRBV6-2/TRBV6-3; clone size: -; J gene: TRBJ1-4; D gene: TRBD1; CDR3 DNA: TGTGCCAGCAGCGCCGGGACAGGGGTACTTAATGAAAAACTGTTTTTT; CDR3 protein: CASSAGTGVLNEKLFF
V gene: TRBV6-5; clone size: -; J gene: TRBJ2-7; D gene: TRBD1; CDR3 DNA: TGTGCCAGCAGTAACAGGGGGCCGTCGGACGAGCAGTACTTC; CDR3 protein: CASSNRGPSDEQYF
V gene: TRBV10-1; clone size: -; J gene: TRBJ2-7; D gene: -; CDR3 DNA: TGCGCCAGCAGTGAGGGAGGGTACGAGCAGTACTTC; CDR3 protein: CASSEGGYEQYF
V gene: TRBV7-8; clone size: once; J gene: TRBJ2-1; D gene: TRBD2; CDR3 DNA: TGTGCCAGCAGCCGAGGGGAGATTAGCGGGGGGCCAACCAATGAGCAGTTCTTC; CDR3 protein: CASSRGEISGGPTNEQFF
V gene: TRBV19; clone size: -; J gene: TRBJ1-1; D gene: -; CDR3 DNA: TGTGCCAGTAGTATTGGGGGCCAGGGAGAGGCTGAAGCTTTCTTT; CDR3 protein: CASSIGGQGEAEAFF
V gene: TRBV6-5; clone size: -; J gene: TRBJ1-5; D gene: -; CDR3 DNA: TGTGCCAGCAGAGTAACAAGCAATCAGCCCCAGCATTTT; CDR3 protein: CASRVTSNQPQHF
V gene: TRBV6-1; clone size: -; J gene: TRBJ2-2; D gene: -; CDR3 DNA: TGTGCCAGCAGAGAACAGGGATACCTAAACACCGGGGAGCTGTTTTTT; CDR3 protein: CASREQGYLNTGELFF
V gene: TRBV12-3/TRBV12-4; clone size: -; J gene: TRBJ1-1; D gene: -; CDR3 DNA: TGTGCCAGCAGTTTTTCAAACACTGAAGCTTTCTTT; CDR3 protein: CASSFSNTEAFF
V gene: TRBV29-1; clone size: -; J gene: TRBJ1-1; D gene: TRBD1; CDR3 DNA: TGCAGCGTTGCCCGGTGGGGGGACAGTGTCACTGAAGCTTTCTTT; CDR3 protein: CSVARWGDSVTEAFF
V gene: TRBV25-1; clone size: once; J gene: TRBJ1-1; D gene: -; CDR3 DNA: TGTGCCAGCAGTTTCCCGGGGGGGCAGGGTGAAGCTTTCTTT; CDR3 protein: CASSFPGGQGEAFF
V gene: TRBV18; clone size: once; J gene: TRBJ1-5; D gene: TRBD1; CDR3 DNA: TGTGCCAGCTCACCATGGCGGACAGGGGTCGGCAATCAGCCCCAGCATTTT; CDR3 protein: CASSPWRTGVGNQPQHF